This T cell receptor beta chain emerged from a study of blood T cells in healthy people across ages. It was with a sample-barcoded 5' primer and a J-beta primer mix that a second PCR of roughly 6 to 12 cycles was run. Each CDR3 protein is one row after TCRdb ran MiXCR on the 5' RACE reads. Seen here are 450,000 to 650,000 distinct CDR3 sequences, under 30% observed once, and the top ten hold roughly 10%. In this sample, this clonotype turned up many times. This sample also belongs to another study, concerning T cells of mothers and their children.

Material for sequencing was blood. The source of this sequence is a boy aged 10-17 years in good health.

The CDR3 reads CSVRQRDRADEQYF. CDR3 DNA sequence: TGCAGCGTCCGGCAACGGGACAGGGCCGACGAGCAGTACTTC. The J gene is TRBJ2-5, the V gene TRBV29-1; 9 bases are a match to TRBD1. The assigned J gene may be wrong: the sequence end matches TRBJ2-7 better. This CDR3 spans 14 amino acids. Per germline, CDR1 SQVTM and CDR2 ANQGSEA.